This TCR beta chain was identified during a study of blood T cell repertoires in COVID-19. Authors' methods: Estimated nucleated cell counts came from reference gene primer amplification. Measured with immunoSEQ multiplex PCR; TCRdb has only the in-frame clones, and not every one. That table is the source of V, J and clone size, and D and trimming were worked out from the DNA. The sample gives some 69,000 clones, around 79% of which show up once; approximately 17% is in the top ten. Trimming took off 1 base at V and 0 bases at J, with 10 bases between the two ends. The CDR3 runs 17 residues. Germline V gene data show CDR1 as SGHTA and CDR2 as FQGNSA.

This TCR was sampled from a man in his fifties or sixties with acute or convalescent COVID-19. The chain joins TRBV7-2 to TRBJ2-6, with D hard to call. The source material was peripheral blood. The CDR3 DNA is TGTGCCAGCAGCTTAGGCTATCGAAGCTCTGGGGCCAACGTCCTGACTTTC. This encodes CASSLGYRSSGANVLTF.